This is a list of T cell receptor beta chains from one sample in a study of blood T cells in healthy people across ages. MiXCR, applied by TCRdb to the 5' RACE reads, yields one record per CDR3 protein. The table records around 1,900,000 distinct CDR3 sequences, about two fifths of them present only once. The sample was blood. The receptors were sampled from a human donor in good health. CDR3s include the opening cysteine and the closing phenylalanine or tryptophan.

j_gene	v_gene	CDR3aa
NA	TRBV4-2	CASSQFEGRAKYEQYF
TRBJ2-3	TRBV29-1	CSVFWAADTQYF
TRBJ1-2	TRBV6-6	CASSGQGAKGGYTF
TRBJ1-6	TRBV20-1	CSATTPGLQLHF
TRBJ2-4	TRBV6-5	CASSPLAGGKNIQYF
TRBJ2-7	TRBV10-3	CAISGQGVSYEQYF
TRBJ2-3	TRBV7-2	CASSPSGQSTDTQYF
TRBJ1-4	TRBV4-1	CASSQGGKGNGKLFF
TRBJ2-1	TRBV7-8	CASSPRRGPGNEQFF
TRBJ1-2	TRBV5-1	CASSHDGSTLYGYTF
TRBJ1-5	TRBV25-1	CASSASHQPQHF
TRBJ2-7	TRBV6-2/TRBV6-3	CASSPRTDFYEQYF
TRBJ2-5	TRBV7-6	CASSLEDPSPPAQGLSETQYF
TRBJ2-7	TRBV15	CATSGWEGIGQYF
TRBJ2-3	TRBV7-9	CASSLAITGATDTQYF
TRBJ2-5	TRBV20-1	CSASSGGYGVGTQYF
NA	TRBV5-1	CASSYQPGQGLYEQYF
TRBJ1-2	TRBV7-9	CASSITGTAYGYTF
TRBJ1-3	TRBV18	CASSSVTGSGDSGNTIYF
TRBJ1-4	TRBV5-1	CASSPRDRATRDNEKLFF
TRBJ2-4	TRBV6-2/TRBV6-3	CASSTLAGVSQGNIQYF
TRBJ2-7	TRBV5-1	CASSRTESSYEQYF
TRBJ2-4	TRBV7-2	CASSISRGQPREQYF
TRBJ2-5	TRBV5-1	CASSPNPGQGQETQYF
TRBJ2-7	TRBV20-1	CSAASLRDRVTYEQYF
TRBJ2-3	TRBV6-6	CASSFGTQGTDTQYF
TRBJ1-4	TRBV28	CATEVATNEKLFF
NA	TRBV20-1	CSATRVTRSYEQFF
TRBJ2-7	TRBV7-2	CASSRLGGGEAQYF
TRBJ1-1	TRBV7-2	CASSLAYGGNTEAFF
TRBJ2-6	TRBV12-3/TRBV12-4	CASSLALTGANVLTF
TRBJ2-7	TRBV27	CASRPPWQDYEQYF
TRBJ1-1	TRBV12-3/TRBV12-4	CASSYRGQEENTEAFF
TRBJ1-2	TRBV7-2	CASSLGVLGENYGYTF
TRBJ1-2	TRBV4-2	CASSQDRDRLLYGYTF
TRBJ2-7	TRBV2	CASSVFGAYEQYF
TRBJ2-1	TRBV20-1	CSARDPFGLDNEQFF
TRBJ2-5	TRBV20-1	CSIRENVRGAQYF
TRBJ2-7	TRBV20-1	CSARDPGNPYEQYF
NA	TRBV28	CASSLAGRGTYEQYF
TRBJ2-3	TRBV7-8	CASSFVLAWADTQYF
TRBJ2-3	TRBV7-3	CASGVGYTDPQYF
TRBJ1-1	TRBV15	CATSRDFGPAFF
TRBJ2-5	TRBV7-9	CASSLFPTETQYF
TRBJ2-6	TRBV28	CASRSGTQWGANVLTF
TRBJ2-3	TRBV7-2	CASSIGVDTQYF
TRBJ2-1	TRBV5-1	CASSLEAALASGGSSYNEQFF
TRBJ2-1	TRBV9	CASSGRLSPSSYNEQFF
TRBJ1-2	TRBV7-2	CASSWTGGNGYTF
TRBJ1-1	TRBV7-2	CASSFGRTWGTEAFF
TRBJ2-1	TRBV20-1	CSARELGPGVTYNEQFF
TRBJ2-7	TRBV15	CATSRDREEPYEQYF
TRBJ2-1	TRBV7-2	CASRDRGSHEQFF
TRBJ2-3	TRBV9	CASSYQGLTDTQYF
TRBJ1-4	TRBV15	CATSRGTGRETNEKLFF
TRBJ1-1	TRBV7-9	CACTFPRDRVAEAFF
TRBJ1-1	TRBV12-3/TRBV12-4	CASSAGQGTEAFF
TRBJ2-1	TRBV29-1	CSVVEGTGEFF
TRBJ2-1	TRBV12-3/TRBV12-4	CASSFPSGEQFF
TRBJ2-1	TRBV29-1	CSVGGGLSYNEQFF